The rows below give T cell receptor beta chains drawn from one sample of a study of post-analysis software for immune sequencing data. TCRdb passed the PCR reads through MiXCR, listing each CDR3 protein once. The sample gives about 460,000 distinct CDR3 sequences, approximately 46% of which show up once; 9% to 13% is in the top ten. Specimen: blood. The receptor source for this set is a girl aged 10-17 years with multiple sclerosis. CDR3s include the opening cysteine and the closing phenylalanine or tryptophan. The order of the fields is V gene, clone size, J gene, D gene, CDR3 DNA, CDR3 protein. A D gene is named only where the DNA matches it firmly. The size field is filled for only some rows; it gives once, few, many or a size class.

TRBV5-1,NA,TRBJ1-1,TRBD1,TGCGCCAGCAGCTTGGATGACAGGGTTGAAGCTTTCTTT,CASSLDDRVEAFF
TRBV24-1,NA,TRBJ2-5,NA,TGTGCCACCAGTGATCGAGCGAGTGCCTACAATGGGCAGTACTTC,CATSDRASAYNGQYF
TRBV29-1,once,TRBJ2-3,TRBD2,TGCAGCGTTGAAAGGGCTAGCGGGAGAACAGATACGCAGTATTTT,CSVERASGRTDTQYF
TRBV7-6,few,TRBJ2-7,NA,TGTGCCAGCAGCTTAGGTCAGGAGGGCCGGTTGGTTTACGAGCAGTACTTC,CASSLGQEGRLVYEQYF
TRBV28,few,TRBJ2-1,NA,TGTGCCAGCATTCCTCCTGGACAACTCCACAATGAGCAGTTCTTC,CASIPPGQLHNEQFF
TRBV4-3,NA,TRBJ1-1,NA,TGCGCCAGCAGCCAAGGACGGAACATTGAAGCTTTCTTT,CASSQGRNIEAFF
TRBV12-5,many,TRBJ1-2,TRBD1,TGTGCTAGTGGTCCGGCAGGGGGTAACTATGGCTACACCTTC,CASGPAGGNYGYTF
TRBV20-1,few,TRBJ2-5,TRBD2,TGCAGTGCTAGTCTAGCGGGAGGCCTACTGGGGGAGACCCAGTACTTC,CSASLAGGLLGETQYF
TRBV7-9,few,TRBJ2-1,NA,TGTGCCAGCAGCGCAGGTTCCTACAATGGGCAGTTCTTC,CASSAGSYNGQFF
TRBV7-3,NA,TRBJ2-3,TRBD2,TGTGCCAGCAGCTTAACCCGGACTAGCGGCCTTTTAGATACGCAGTATTTT,CASSLTRTSGLLDTQYF
TRBV5-1,NA,TRBJ2-1,TRBD2,TGCGCCAGCAGCTTGGGGTCTAGCGGGATTTTTGAGCAGTTCTTC,CASSLGSSGIFEQFF
TRBV20-1,medium-sized,TRBJ2-3,TRBD2,TGCAGTGCTAGGCACTCTAGCGGGAGAGCTGCAGATACGCAGTATTTT,CSARHSSGRAADTQYF
TRBV4-1,NA,TRBJ2-5,TRBD2,TGCGCCAGCAGTCGGACTAGCGCGGAGACCCAGTACTTC,CASSRTSAETQYF
TRBV15,NA,TRBJ2-5,NA,TGTGCCACCAGCAGAGATTGGGCTAGCTGGGAGACCCAGTACTTC,CATSRDWASWETQYF
TRBV7-9,few,TRBJ2-4,NA,TGTGCCAGCAGCTCCACCGGGACCAAAAACATTCAGTACTTC,CASSSTGTKNIQYF
TRBV20-1,NA,TRBJ1-2,TRBD1,TGCAGTGCTAGAGATGGAGGGGGCTCGGGAGGCTACACCTTC,CSARDGGGSGGYTF
TRBV20-1,few,TRBJ2-3,NA,TGCAGTGCTAGAGCTCTCCGGGACTCCCTCGGAGATACGCAGTATTTT,CSARALRDSLGDTQYF
TRBV29-1,NA,TRBJ2-3,NA,TGCAGCGTTGTGGGGATGACAGATACAGATACGCAGTATTTT,CSVVGMTDTDTQYF
TRBV27,many,TRBJ2-1,NA,TGTGCCAGCAGTTTTAGGAATGAGCAGTTCTTC,CASSFRNEQFF
TRBV20-1,NA,TRBJ2-7,TRBD2,TGCAGTGCTAGAGGACCTCTTATTAGCGGGAGGCCGTCCTACGAGCAGTACTTC,CSARGPLISGRPSYEQYF
TRBV6-6,NA,TRBJ1-1,NA,TGTGCCAGCAGTTACTATAGGGGGGAGAACACTGAAGCTTTCTTT,CASSYYRGENTEAFF
TRBV20-1,NA,TRBJ2-5,TRBD2,TGCAGTGCTAGAGTATTGCGAGGGTCGGGAGGTAGAGAGACCCAGTACTTC,CSARVLRGSGGRETQYF